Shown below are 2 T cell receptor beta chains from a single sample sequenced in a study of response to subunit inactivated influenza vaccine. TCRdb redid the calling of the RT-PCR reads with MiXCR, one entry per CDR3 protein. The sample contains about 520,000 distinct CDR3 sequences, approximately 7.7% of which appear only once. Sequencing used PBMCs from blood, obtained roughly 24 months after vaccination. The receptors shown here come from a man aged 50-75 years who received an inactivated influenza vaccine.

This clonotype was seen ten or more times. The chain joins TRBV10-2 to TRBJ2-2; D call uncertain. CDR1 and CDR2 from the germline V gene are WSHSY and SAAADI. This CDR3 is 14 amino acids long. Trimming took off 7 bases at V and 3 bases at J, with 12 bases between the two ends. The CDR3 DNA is TGCGCCAGCAAGGAGACGGGCGACACCGGGGAGCTGTTTTTT. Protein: CASKETGDTGELFF.

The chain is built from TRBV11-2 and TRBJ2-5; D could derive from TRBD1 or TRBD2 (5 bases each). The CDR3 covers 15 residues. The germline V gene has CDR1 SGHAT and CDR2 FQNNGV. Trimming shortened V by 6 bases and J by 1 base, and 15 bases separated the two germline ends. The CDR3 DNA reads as TGTGCCAGCAGTCCTTACACGGGACCCCAAGAGACCCAGTACTTC. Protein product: CASSPYTGPQETQYF.